Described below is a single T cell receptor beta chain sequence and its context. The antigen is undetermined. The V gene's germline CDR1 is MGHRA and CDR2 YSYEKL. After removal of 2 bases from V and 8 bases from J, the junction contained 10 bases not matched to a gene. CDR3 length: 15 residues. This sample was taken from a study of T cell responses to AZD1222 COVID-19 vaccine. Across the whole study: Doses given second, at about 4 or about 12 weeks, were pooled. Whole-study findings and limits: Spike was spanned by vaccine-associated CD4 TCRs, which were dominant at 160-218 and 743-854.

Profiled with immunoSEQ multiplex PCR; TCRdb holds only in-frame clones, not every one. Here the sample spans some 96,000 clones, around 87% being singletons. The rearrangement joins TRBV4-1 to TRBJ1-2; 8 nucleotides match TRBD1. The clonotype comes from an adult in good health. The specimen comprised peripheral blood, sampled on day 0 of AZD1222 vaccination. This CDR3 reads CASSQKDRASKGYTF. The CDR3 bases are TGCGCCAGCAGCCAAAAGGACAGGGCATCCAAAGGCTACACCTTC.